What follows are 32 T cell receptor beta chains derived from one specimen sequenced in a study of blood T cell repertoires in COVID-19 (dated by TCRdb to 2020 to 2022). Library generation was performed with the immunoSEQ multiplex PCR assay. TCRdb mirrors the immuneACCESS table, restricted to in-frame sequences. Some clones are absent from its copies; in checked studies, under half trace to an unresolved V gene, and the reason for the others is unknown. The sample table shows approximately 79,000 clones, and less than 90% are seen once. Of the sample, roughly 13% falls within the top ten clones. Sequenced material: peripheral blood. The receptor set was obtained from a man in his forties or fifties with COVID-19, enrolled during active disease.

CDR3 nucleotide sequence: TGTGCCAGCAGTGAAGCCGCCGGCATCGGAGGTGAAGAGCAGTACTTC. It specifies CASSEAAGIGGEEQYF. V usage is TRBV6-1 and J usage is TRBJ2-7, with D possibly matching TRBD2 (5 bases). The CDR3 consists of 16 residues. V gave up 0 bases and J gave up 7 bases, with 19 bases separating them. Germline V gene data show CDR1 as MNHNS and CDR2 as SASEGT.

CDR3 nucleotide sequence: TGTGCCAGCAGAAAGACCCCACAGGACACTGAAGCTTTCTTT. It codes for CASRKTPQDTEAFF. The J gene is TRBJ1-1, the V gene TRBV7-9; tentative D call: TRBD1 (5 bases). V was trimmed by 6 bases and J by 3 bases, leaving 14 bases between them. Germline V gene lookup returns CDR1 SEHNR and CDR2 FQNEAQ (reference sequence). The CDR3 covers 14 residues.

The V gene is TRBV5-1, the J gene TRBJ2-1, with no clear D. The CDR3 runs 14 residues. Germline values: CDR1 SGHRS, CDR2 YFSETQ. Trimming left V 0 bases short and J 10 bases short, with 14 bases between. Written as DNA, the CDR3 is TGCGCCAGCAGCTTGGGGTTAGAGGCGGCAGAGCAGTTCTTC. Translating it yields CASSLGLEAAEQFF.

This clone appeared a few times. The genes are TRBV6-6 and TRBJ1-5; 8 nucleotides align to TRBD1. The V gene end was trimmed by 10 bases and the J gene end by 6 bases; junction bases not matched to a gene: 11. The CDR3 length is 14 residues. Looked up from germline, CDR1 is MNHNY and CDR2 is SVGAGI (reference sequence). CDR3 bases: TGTGCCACTTCAGGACAGGGTTTTGGTCAGCCCCAGCATTTT. Encoded protein: CATSGQGFGQPQHF.

The V gene is TRBV9, the J gene TRBJ2-5; 8 nucleotides match TRBD2. CDR1 and CDR2 (germline): SGDLS, YYNGEE. The CDR3 extends over 15 amino acids. The J segment lost 4 bases and the V segment lost 4 bases, leaving 9 bases of the junction unmatched. CDR3 coding DNA: TGTGCCAGCAGCCCCAGCGCGCTAGCGGGAGAGACCCAGTACTTC. Translating it yields CASSPSALAGETQYF.

The chain is built from TRBV5-6 and TRBJ1-6; possibly TRBD1 for D (6 bases). Germline V CDR1 and CDR2: SGHDT, YYEEEE. This CDR3 spans 14 amino acids. V gave up 5 bases and J gave up 6 bases, with 12 bases separating them. CDR3 residues: CASRQGAFNSPLHF. The CDR3, as DNA: TGTGCCAGCAGACAGGGAGCTTTTAATTCACCCCTCCACTTT. Looking up the rest from reference TRBV5-6 and TRBJ1-6 gives the full variable domain: DAGVTQSPTHLIKTRGQQVTLRCSPKSGHDTVSWYQQALGQGPQFIFQYYEEEERQRGNFPDRFSGHQFPNYSSELNVNALLLGDSALYLCASRQGAFNSPLHFGNGTRLTVT.

This chain joins TRBV24-1 and TRBJ2-3; TRBD2 matches 13 bases. The CDR3 totals 17 residues. V was pared by 3 bases and J by 2 bases, with 4 bases of the junction left unmatched. Germline CDR1 and CDR2: KGHDR and SFDVKD. This chain's CDR3 is CATSDGGLAGNTDTQYF. The CDR3 DNA reads TGTGCCACCAGTGATGGGGGACTAGCGGGAAACACAGATACGCAGTATTTT.

This clone was observed once. The chain uses TRBV24-1 and TRBJ2-2; 11 nucleotides align to TRBD1. Germline CDR1 is KGHDR and CDR2 is SFDVKD. The CDR3 totals 17 residues. The ends lost 6 bases at V and 4 bases at J; junction bases unmatched: 9. The CDR3 DNA reads TGTGCCACCAGTCAGGTTTTTGGACAGGGGGCCACCGGGGAGCTGTTTTTT. This gives the protein CATSQVFGQGATGELFF.

The chain uses TRBV7-2 and TRBJ2-7; perhaps TRBD2 as D (5 bases). Germline CDR1 is SGHTA and CDR2 is FQGNSA. V dropped 6 bases and J dropped 3 bases, with 12 bases sitting between them. The length of the CDR3 is 13 residues. CDR3 sequence: CASRKTGSYEQYF. CDR3 sequence (DNA): TGTGCCAGCAGAAAGACGGGGAGCTACGAGCAGTACTTC.

This rearrangement joins TRBV5-4 to TRBJ1-4; tentative D call: TRBD1 (5 bases). This CDR3 contains 15 residues. CDR1 is SGHNT and CDR2 is YYREEE in the germline V gene (reference sequence). Trimming removed 4 bases at V and 7 bases at J, with 17 bases between. The CDR3 DNA reads as TGTGCCAGCAGCCCGGCGGCAGGGCGGGGTGAAAAACTGTTTTTT. This sequence encodes CASSPAAGRGEKLFF.

The V and J genes are TRBV28 and TRBJ1-3; D is unresolved. V lost 4 bases and J lost 9, with 16 bases in between. This CDR3 is 14 amino acids long. Germline lookup yields CDR1 MDHEN and CDR2 SYDVKM. CDR3 DNA sequence: TGTGCCAGCAGTTCCCCCGCAGGCGCGGGCACCATATATTTT. This encodes CASSSPAGAGTIYF.

V and J are TRBV21-1 and TRBJ2-1; the table assigns TRBD1, which was not confirmed against the DNA. TRBV21-1 is classified as a pseudogene. The CDR3 contains 13 residues. The CDR3 sequence: CASSPRRGNEQFF. CDR3 DNA: TGTGCCAGCAGCCCCCGCAGGGGAAATGAGCAGTTCTTC.

The chain carries TRBV4-2 and TRBJ1-5; D gene uncertain. In germline, CDR1 is LGHNA, CDR2 YNFKEQ. CDR3 length equals 15 residues. The V gene lost 1 base and the J gene lost 2 bases, with 9 bases spanning the gap. The CDR3 DNA follows: TGTGCCAGCAGCCAAGTTCCACTAGGCAATCAGCCCCAGCATTTT. As protein: CASSQVPLGNQPQHF.

V is TRBV7-2 and J is TRBJ2-3; 8 positions match TRBD1. The CDR3 sequence is 18 residues long. The junction had 12 bases not matched to a gene; V was cut back by 2 bases and J by 2 bases. The germline V gene has CDR1 SGHTA and CDR2 FQGNSA. The CDR3 spells CASSLTPPGQGSTDTQYF. The CDR3 nucleotides are TGTGCCAGCAGCTTAACCCCCCCAGGACAGGGCTCCACAGATACGCAGTATTTT. Complete variable domain (other parts from reference TRBV7-2 and TRBJ2-3): GAGVSQSPSNKVTEKGKDVELRCDPISGHTALYWYRQSLGQGLEFLIYFQGNSAPDKSGLPSDRFSAERTGGSVSTLTIQRTQQEDSAVYLCASSLTPPGQGSTDTQYFGPGTRLTVL.

The chain employs TRBV10-3 and TRBJ2-1; 10 positions match TRBD2. The germline CDR1 and CDR2 sequences are ENHRY and SYGVKD. The CDR3 is 16 residues long. The junction had 7 bases not matched to a gene; V was cut back by 3 bases and J by 5 bases. CDR3 nucleotide sequence: TGTGCCATCAGTGAAAGACTAGCGGGCGCCAACAATGAGCAGTTCTTC. This translates into CAISERLAGANNEQFF.

The chain recombines TRBV5-4 with TRBJ2-7, with D perhaps TRBD1 (5 bases). Deletions cut 4 bases from V and 3 bases from J, with 14 bases between. The CDR3 sequence is 14 residues long. The germline V gene has CDR1 SGHNT and CDR2 YYREEE (reference sequence). CDR3 DNA: TGTGCCAGCAGCCGGCAGGGCCTCAACTACGAGCAGTACTTC. Translated, it gives CASSRQGLNYEQYF.

V usage is TRBV5-6 and J usage is TRBJ1-5; 10 nucleotides agree with TRBD1. Per the germline V gene, CDR1 is SGHDT and CDR2 is YYEEEE. This CDR3 region has 16 residues. J gave up 4 bases and V 0 bases, and 4 bases lay outside the gene matches. In nucleotides, the CDR3 is TGTGCCAGCAGCTTGGGAGGGACAGGGGTTAATCAGCCCCAGCATTTT. This encodes CASSLGGTGVNQPQHF.

The chain has TRBV9 and TRBJ2-7; maybe TRBD1 (6 bases). V dropped 6 bases and J dropped 9 bases, with 19 bases sitting between them. Looked up from germline, CDR1 is SGDLS and CDR2 is YYNGEE. CDR3 length equals 13 residues. The CDR3 sequence is CASNGARGLGQYF. In nucleotides, the CDR3 is TGTGCCAGCAATGGAGCCAGGGGATTAGGGCAGTACTTC.

The rearrangement uses TRBV29-1 and TRBJ2-2, with TRBD1 matching over 10 bases. With 7 bases clipped from V and 1 base from J, the junction kept 9 bases outside the gene matches. This CDR3 is built from 16 residues. Germline V gene lookup returns CDR1 SQVTM and CDR2 ANQGSEA. CDR3 DNA sequence: TGCAGCGCCCGGACAGGGGGGGCTTGGAACACCGGGGAGCTGTTTTTT. This sequence encodes CSARTGGAWNTGELFF.

This rearrangement joins TRBV19 to TRBJ2-3; unclear D gene. The CDR3 covers 15 residues. Trimming shortened V by 5 bases and J by 3 bases, and 15 bases separated the two germline ends. Germline-derived CDR1 and CDR2 are LNHDA and SQIVND (reference sequence). The CDR3 DNA reads TGTGCCAGTAGTGGAACGGGTGTTAGGACAGATACGCAGTATTTT. Amino acids: CASSGTGVRTDTQYF.

In its sample, this clone was seen once. The chain recombines TRBV4-2 with TRBJ2-7; 8 bases are a match to TRBD2. Trimming removed 2 bases from V and 6 bases from J; junction bases left unmatched: 9. The CDR3 runs to 15 residues. The germline CDR1 and CDR2 sequences are LGHNA and YNFKEQ. CDR3 residues: CASSQSPAGDLEQYF. CDR3 DNA: TGTGCCAGCAGCCAAAGCCCAGCGGGAGACCTCGAGCAGTACTTC.

V and J are TRBV19 and TRBJ1-5; 8 positions match TRBD1. Germline CDR1 and CDR2: LNHDA and SQIVND (reference sequence). The CDR3 contains 15 residues. J gave up 9 bases and V 5 bases, and 12 bases lay outside the gene matches. This CDR3 reads CASSGRTGNERPQHF. The DNA of the CDR3 is TGTGCCAGTAGTGGACGGACAGGGAACGAACGGCCCCAGCATTTT.

The chain links TRBV5-4 to TRBJ1-2; 8 nucleotides align to TRBD1. Germline-derived CDR1 and CDR2 are SGHNT and YYREEE (reference sequence). This CDR3 region has 14 residues. J lost 5 bases, V lost 3 bases, and 6 bases had no gene match. The CDR3 bases are TGTGCCAGCAGCTCCCGTAGACAGGGGTATGGCTACACCTTC. Protein: CASSSRRQGYGYTF.

The genes are TRBV14 and TRBJ2-5; possibly TRBD2 for D (5 bases). V lost 0 bases and J 7 bases, leaving 12 bases between the germline ends. The length of the CDR3 is 14 residues. CDR1 and CDR2 (germline): SGHDN, FVKESK. The CDR3 region has the DNA TGTGCCAGCAGCCAAGAACTAGTTAGCGCGACCCAGTACTTC. Its protein product is CASSQELVSATQYF.

The DNA for the CDR3 is TGTGCCAGCAGCTCCAACACGGACAAATCCTACAATGAGCAGTTCTTC. Translation gives CASSSNTDKSYNEQFF. V gene TRBV5-6 combines with J gene TRBJ2-1; a weak D match, TRBD1 (5 bases). V was pared by 3 bases and J by 1 base, with 14 bases between. This CDR3 is 16 amino acids long. The germline V gene has CDR1 SGHDT and CDR2 YYEEEE.

The rearrangement links TRBV19 to TRBJ1-1; D might be TRBD1 (5 bases). The CDR3 contains 14 residues. Trimming cost V 7 bases and J 5 bases, with 17 bases left between them. Germline CDR1 is LNHDA and CDR2 is SQIVND (reference sequence). CDR3 sequence reads: CASTTGGIRTEAFF. Here the CDR3 DNA reads TGTGCCAGTACTACGGGGGGAATCCGTACTGAAGCTTTCTTT.

V is TRBV25-1 and J is TRBJ2-1, with 7 bases identical to TRBD1. The CDR3 has 14 residues. J gave up 5 bases and V 6 bases, and 7 bases lay outside the gene matches. Germline V lookup: CDR1 MGHDK, CDR2 SYGVNS. The CDR3 DNA reads TGTGCCAGCAGACCCCTGGGACAGCACAATGAGCAGTTCTTC. Encoded protein: CASRPLGQHNEQFF. Filled out from reference TRBV25-1 and TRBJ2-1, the complete variable domain reads EADIYQTPRYLVIGTGKKITLECSQTMGHDKMYWYQQDPGMELHLIHYSYGVNSTEKGDLSSESTVSRIRTEHFPLTLESARPSHTSQYLCASRPLGQHNEQFFGPGTRLTVL.

This sequence joins TRBV5-4 and TRBJ2-1; TRBD2 aligns across 8 bases. The CDR3 totals 17 residues. Germline-derived CDR1 and CDR2 are SGHNT and YYREEE (reference sequence). The V segment lost 0 bases and the J segment 0 bases; nucleotides outside the gene matches: 5. Here the CDR3 reads CASSLGSGGSSYNEQFF. The CDR3, as DNA: TGTGCCAGCAGCTTGGGATCGGGAGGGAGCTCCTACAATGAGCAGTTCTTC.

The chain carries TRBV11-3 and TRBJ2-3; 8 nucleotides agree with TRBD2. The CDR3 covers 16 residues. Per germline, CDR1 SGHNT and CDR2 YENEEA. Trimming cost V 2 bases and J 1 base; bases outside gene matches: 5. CDR3 amino acids: CASSLRLAGGTDTQYF. The CDR3 nucleotides read TGTGCCAGCAGCTTACGGCTAGCGGGCGGCACAGATACGCAGTATTTT. The full variable domain, its missing parts supplied by reference TRBV11-3 and TRBJ2-3, is EAGVVQSPRYKIIEKKQPVAFWCNPISGHNTLYWYLQNLGQGPELLIRYENEEAVDDSQLPKDRFSAERLKGVDSTLKIQPAELGDSAVYLCASSLRLAGGTDTQYFGPGTRLTVL.

The chain is built from TRBV7-3 and TRBJ2-3; D is unclear. The germline CDR1 and CDR2 sequences are SGHTA and FQGTGA. Trimming stripped 6 bases from V and 3 bases from J, with 4 bases between. CDR3 size: 11 residues. The DNA for the CDR3 is TGTGCCAGCAGTCAAACAGATACGCAGTATTTT. Its translation: CASSQTDTQYF.

The chain recombines TRBV9 with TRBJ2-3; possible D gene TRBD1, 6 bases. Trimming stripped 3 bases from V and 0 bases from J, with 11 bases between. The CDR3 extends over 15 amino acids. Germline loops: CDR1 SGDLS, CDR2 YYNGEE. The CDR3 DNA reads TGTGCCAGCAGCGGATCGGGACATAGCACAGATACGCAGTATTTT. Amino acids: CASSGSGHSTDTQYF.

The chain links TRBV6-4 to TRBJ2-2; 10 bases match TRBD2. Germline values: CDR1 MRHNA, CDR2 SNTAGT. The V gene end was trimmed by 3 bases and the J gene end by 6 bases; junction bases not matched to a gene: 7. CDR3 length: 16 residues. This CDR3 is CASSEEASGRSGELFF. The DNA of the CDR3 is TGTGCCAGCAGTGAAGAGGCTAGCGGGAGATCCGGGGAGCTGTTTTTT.